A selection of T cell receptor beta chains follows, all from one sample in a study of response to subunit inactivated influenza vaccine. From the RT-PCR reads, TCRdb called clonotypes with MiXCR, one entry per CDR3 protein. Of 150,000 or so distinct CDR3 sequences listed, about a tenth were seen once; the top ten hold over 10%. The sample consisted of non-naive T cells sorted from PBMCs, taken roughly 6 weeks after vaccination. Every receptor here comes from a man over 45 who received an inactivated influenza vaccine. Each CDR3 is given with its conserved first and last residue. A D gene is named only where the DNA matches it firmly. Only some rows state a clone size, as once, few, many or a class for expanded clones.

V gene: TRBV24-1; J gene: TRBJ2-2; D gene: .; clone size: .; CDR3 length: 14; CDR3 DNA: TGTGCCACCAGTGAGAACAGGGTCCCCGGGGAGCTGTTTTTT; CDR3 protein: CATSENRVPGELFF
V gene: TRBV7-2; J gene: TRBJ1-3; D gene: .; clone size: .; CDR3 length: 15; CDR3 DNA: TGTGCCAGCAGTTCTCAGGGGTTCTCTGGAAACACCATATATTTT; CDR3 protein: CASSSQGFSGNTIYF
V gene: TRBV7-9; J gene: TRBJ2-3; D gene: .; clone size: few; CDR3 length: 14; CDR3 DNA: TGTGCCAGCAGCTCCAGCGAGGGAGGAGATACGCAGTATTTT; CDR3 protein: CASSSSEGGDTQYF
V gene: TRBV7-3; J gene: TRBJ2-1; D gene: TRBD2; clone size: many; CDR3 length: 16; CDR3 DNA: TGTGCCAGCAGCCCCGGTACGACTAGCGGGAGTAATGAGCAGTTCTTC; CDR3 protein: CASSPGTTSGSNEQFF
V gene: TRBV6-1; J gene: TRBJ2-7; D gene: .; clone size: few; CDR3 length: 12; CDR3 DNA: TGTGCCAGCAGACTCTCAGGGCGGGAGCAGTACTTC; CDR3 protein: CASRLSGREQYF
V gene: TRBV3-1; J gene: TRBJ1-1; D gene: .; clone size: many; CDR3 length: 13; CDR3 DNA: TGTGCCAGCAGCTCCATACAGGGAACTGAAGCTTTCTTT; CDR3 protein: CASSSIQGTEAFF
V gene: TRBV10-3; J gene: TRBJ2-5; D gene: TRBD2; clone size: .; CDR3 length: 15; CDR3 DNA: TGTGCCATCAGTGGACTAGCGGGAGGACAAGAGACCCAGTACTTC; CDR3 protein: CAISGLAGGQETQYF
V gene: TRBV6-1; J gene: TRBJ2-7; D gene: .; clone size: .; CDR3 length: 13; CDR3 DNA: TGTGCCTGCAGTACCGGGCCACCCTACGAGCAGTACTTC; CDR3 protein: CACSTGPPYEQYF
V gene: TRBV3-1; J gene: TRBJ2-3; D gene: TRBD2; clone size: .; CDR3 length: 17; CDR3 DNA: TGTGCCAGCAGCCAAACGTACCTAGCGGGAGGGCCAGATACGCAGTATTTT; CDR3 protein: CASSQTYLAGGPDTQYF
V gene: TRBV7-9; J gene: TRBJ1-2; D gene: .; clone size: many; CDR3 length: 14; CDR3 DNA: TGTGCCAGCAGCTCACGGAGGCCTAACTATGGCTACACCTTC; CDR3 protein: CASSSRRPNYGYTF
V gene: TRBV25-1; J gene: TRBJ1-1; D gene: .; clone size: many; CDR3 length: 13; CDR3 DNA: TGTGCCAGCAATCGAGGGAGGAACACTGAAGCTTTCTTT; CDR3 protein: CASNRGRNTEAFF
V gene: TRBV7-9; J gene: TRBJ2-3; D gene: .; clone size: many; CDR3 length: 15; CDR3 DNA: TGTGCCAGCAGCTCCCAAGCGGGTCGGACAGATACGCAGTATTTT; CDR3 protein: CASSSQAGRTDTQYF
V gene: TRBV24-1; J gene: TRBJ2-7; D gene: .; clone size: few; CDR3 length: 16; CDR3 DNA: TGTGCCACCAGTGATTACCCGACAGTAACCTCCTACGAGCAGTACTTC; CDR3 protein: CATSDYPTVTSYEQYF
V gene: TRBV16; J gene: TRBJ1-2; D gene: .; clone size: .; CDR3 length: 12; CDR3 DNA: TGTGTCAGCAGCCCAGGGACTCGTGGCTACACCTTC; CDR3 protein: CVSSPGTRGYTF
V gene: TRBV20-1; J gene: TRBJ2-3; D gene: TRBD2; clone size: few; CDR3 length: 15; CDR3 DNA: TGCAGTGCTCCCCTTAGCGGGAGGGCCGAGGATACGCAGTATTTT; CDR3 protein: CSAPLSGRAEDTQYF
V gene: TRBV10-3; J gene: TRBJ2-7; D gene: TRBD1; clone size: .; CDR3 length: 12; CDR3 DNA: TGTGCCATCAGCGGACAGGGGGACGAGCAGTACTTC; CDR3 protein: CAISGQGDEQYF
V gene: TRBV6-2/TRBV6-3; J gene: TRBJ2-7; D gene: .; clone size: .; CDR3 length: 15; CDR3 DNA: TGTGCCAGCAACACACCGGGGACGGGAACCTACGAGCAGTACTTC; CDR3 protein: CASNTPGTGTYEQYF
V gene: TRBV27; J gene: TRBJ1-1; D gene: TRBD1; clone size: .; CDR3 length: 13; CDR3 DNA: TGTGCCAGCGCTCGACAGGGGGGCACTGAAGCTTTCTTT; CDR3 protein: CASARQGGTEAFF
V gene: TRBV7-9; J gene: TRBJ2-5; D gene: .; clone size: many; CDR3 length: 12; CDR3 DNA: TGTGCCAGCAGCTCGGGCGGAGAGACCCAGTACTTC; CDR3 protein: CASSSGGETQYF
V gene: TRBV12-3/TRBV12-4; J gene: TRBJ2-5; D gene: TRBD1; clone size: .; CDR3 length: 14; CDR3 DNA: TGTGCCAGCAGTTTACAGGGGGCCCGGGAGACCCAGTACTTC; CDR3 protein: CASSLQGARETQYF
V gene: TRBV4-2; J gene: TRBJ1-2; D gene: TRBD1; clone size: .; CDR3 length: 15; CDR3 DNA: TGTGCCAGCAGCCAAGATGCGGGACAGGGCTATGGCTACACCTTC; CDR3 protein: CASSQDAGQGYGYTF
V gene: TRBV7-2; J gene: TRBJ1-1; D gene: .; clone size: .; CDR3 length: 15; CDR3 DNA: TGTGCCAGCAGCTTAGGGTCAGGCATGAACACTGAAGCTTTCTTT; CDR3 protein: CASSLGSGMNTEAFF
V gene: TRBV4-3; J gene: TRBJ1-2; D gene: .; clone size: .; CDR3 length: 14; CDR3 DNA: TGCGCCAGCAGCCAAGATTTTTCAGGAGGTGGCTACACCTTC; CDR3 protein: CASSQDFSGGGYTF
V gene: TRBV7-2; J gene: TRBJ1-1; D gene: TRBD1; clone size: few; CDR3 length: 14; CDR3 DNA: TGTGCCAGCAGCTTTAAGTCAGGGGGCACTGAAGCTTTCTTT; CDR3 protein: CASSFKSGGTEAFF
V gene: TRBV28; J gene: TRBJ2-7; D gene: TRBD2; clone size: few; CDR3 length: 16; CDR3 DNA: TGTGCCAGCAGTTTATCTGGTGGCGGGAGTAAGTACGAGCAGTACTTC; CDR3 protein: CASSLSGGGSKYEQYF
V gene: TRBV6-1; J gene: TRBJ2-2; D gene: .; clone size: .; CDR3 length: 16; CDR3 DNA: TGTGCCAGCAGTGACCCACAGGACTTTAACACCGGGGAGCTGTTTTTT; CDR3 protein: CASSDPQDFNTGELFF
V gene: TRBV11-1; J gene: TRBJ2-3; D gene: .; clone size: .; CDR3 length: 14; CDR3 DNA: TGTGCCAGCAGCCCCGGGACACTCGCAGATACGCAGTATTTT; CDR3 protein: CASSPGTLADTQYF
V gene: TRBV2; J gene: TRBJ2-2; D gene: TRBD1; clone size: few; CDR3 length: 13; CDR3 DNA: TGTGCCAAAGGGACAGGGAACACCGGGGAGCTGTTTTTT; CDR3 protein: CAKGTGNTGELFF
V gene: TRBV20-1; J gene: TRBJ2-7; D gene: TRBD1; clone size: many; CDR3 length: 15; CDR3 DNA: TGCAGTGCTGTTACCGGGACAGCTAATTTCCGCGAGCAGTACTTC; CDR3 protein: CSAVTGTANFREQYF
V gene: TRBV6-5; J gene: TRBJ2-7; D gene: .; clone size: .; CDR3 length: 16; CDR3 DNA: TGTGCCAGCAGTTACTCGCTGTGGGAGGGGGGCGGAGAGCAGTACTTC; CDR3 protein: CASSYSLWEGGGEQYF
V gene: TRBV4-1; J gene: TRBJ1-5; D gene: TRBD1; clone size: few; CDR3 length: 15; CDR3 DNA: TGCGCCAGCAGCCAACATGGGACAGTCAATCAGCCCCAGCATTTT; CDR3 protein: CASSQHGTVNQPQHF
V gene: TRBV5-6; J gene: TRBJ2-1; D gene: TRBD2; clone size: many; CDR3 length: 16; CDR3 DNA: TGTGCCAGCAGCTTTCTAGCGGGGGACTCCTACAATGAGCAGTTCTTC; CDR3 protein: CASSFLAGDSYNEQFF
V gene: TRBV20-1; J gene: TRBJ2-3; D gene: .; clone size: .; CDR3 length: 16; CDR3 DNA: TGCAGTGCACCATTAAACCCGCTTCGGGGCACAGATACGCAGTATTTT; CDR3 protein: CSAPLNPLRGTDTQYF
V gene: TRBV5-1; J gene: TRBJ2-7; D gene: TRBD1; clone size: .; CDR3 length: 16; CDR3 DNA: TGCGCCAGCAGCCCCCGGGACAGCGAGACTACCTACGAGCAGTACTTC; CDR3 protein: CASSPRDSETTYEQYF
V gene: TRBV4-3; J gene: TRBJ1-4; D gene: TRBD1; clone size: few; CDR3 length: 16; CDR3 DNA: TGCGCCAGCAGCCGGGGACAGGGGAGGACTAATGAAAAACTGTTTTTT; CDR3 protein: CASSRGQGRTNEKLFF
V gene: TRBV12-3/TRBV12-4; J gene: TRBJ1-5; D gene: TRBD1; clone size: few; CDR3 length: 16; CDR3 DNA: TGTGCCAGCAGTTTGGGACAGGGCTATAGCAATCAGCCCCAGCATTTT; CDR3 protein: CASSLGQGYSNQPQHF
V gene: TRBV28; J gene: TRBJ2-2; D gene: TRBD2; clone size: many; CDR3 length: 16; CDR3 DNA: TGTGCCAGCAGTTCGGGACTAGCGGTAAATACCGGGGAGCTGTTTTTT; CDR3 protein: CASSSGLAVNTGELFF
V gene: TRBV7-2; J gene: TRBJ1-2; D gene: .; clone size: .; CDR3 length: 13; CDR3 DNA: TGTGCCAGCAGCGAAGGACTGAAGTATGGCTACACCTTC; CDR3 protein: CASSEGLKYGYTF
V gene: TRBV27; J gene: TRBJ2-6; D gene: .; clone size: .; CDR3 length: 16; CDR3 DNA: TGTGCCAGCATGGGGGTGGAGTTCTCTGGGGCCAACGTCCTGACTTTC; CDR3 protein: CASMGVEFSGANVLTF
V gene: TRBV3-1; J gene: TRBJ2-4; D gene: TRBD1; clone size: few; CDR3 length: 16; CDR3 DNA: TGTGCCAGCAGCCAACGACAGGGGTTTGGCAAAAACATTCAGTACTTC; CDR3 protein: CASSQRQGFGKNIQYF
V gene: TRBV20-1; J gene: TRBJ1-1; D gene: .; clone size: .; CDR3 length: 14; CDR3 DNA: TGCAGTGCTAGACGGGACACCCTGAACACTGAAGCTTTCTTT; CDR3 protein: CSARRDTLNTEAFF
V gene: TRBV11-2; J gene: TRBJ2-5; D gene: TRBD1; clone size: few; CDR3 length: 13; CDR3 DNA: TGTGCCAGCAGCCTGGGACAGGTCAAGACCCAGTACTTC; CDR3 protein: CASSLGQVKTQYF
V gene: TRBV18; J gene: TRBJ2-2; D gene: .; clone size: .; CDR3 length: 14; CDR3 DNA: TGTGCCAGCTCACCACGGGGGGCCGGCGGGGAGCTGTTTTTT; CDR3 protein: CASSPRGAGGELFF
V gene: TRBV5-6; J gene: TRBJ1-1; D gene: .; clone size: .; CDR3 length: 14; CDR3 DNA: TGTGCCAGCAGCTTGCGTCCAGGGAGGACTGAAGCTTTCTTT; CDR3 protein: CASSLRPGRTEAFF
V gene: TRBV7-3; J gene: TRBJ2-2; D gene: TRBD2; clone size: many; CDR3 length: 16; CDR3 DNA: TGTGCCAGCAGCCCCGGACTAGCGGGGAACACCGGGGAGCTGTTTTTT; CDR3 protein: CASSPGLAGNTGELFF
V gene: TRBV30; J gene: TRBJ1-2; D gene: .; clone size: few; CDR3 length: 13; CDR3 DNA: TGTGCCTGGAGTACAGGTCCAGTGCGTGGCTACACCTTC; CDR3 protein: CAWSTGPVRGYTF
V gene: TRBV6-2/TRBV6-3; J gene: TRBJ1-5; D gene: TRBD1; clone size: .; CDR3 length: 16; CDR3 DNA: TGTGCCAGCAGTACGGGACAGGAGACTTTCAATCAGCCCCAGCATTTT; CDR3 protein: CASSTGQETFNQPQHF
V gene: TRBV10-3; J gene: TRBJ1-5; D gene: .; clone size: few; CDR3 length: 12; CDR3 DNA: TGTGCCATCAGTGCCAGGGAACAGCCCCAGCATTTT; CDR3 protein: CAISAREQPQHF
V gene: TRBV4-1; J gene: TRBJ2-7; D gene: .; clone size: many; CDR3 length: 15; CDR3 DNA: TGCGCCAGCAGCCAAGATATGACCTACGCAGGGGAGCAGTACTTC; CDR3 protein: CASSQDMTYAGEQYF
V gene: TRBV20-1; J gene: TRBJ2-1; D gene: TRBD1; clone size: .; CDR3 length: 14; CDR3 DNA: TGCAGTGCTAGAGATCTAGACAGGGGTAATGAGCAGTTCTTC; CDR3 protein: CSARDLDRGNEQFF
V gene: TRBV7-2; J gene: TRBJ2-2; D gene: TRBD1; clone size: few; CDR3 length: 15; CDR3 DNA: TGTGCCAGCAGCTTGGGACAGACTCACACCGGGGAGCTGTTTTTT; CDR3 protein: CASSLGQTHTGELFF
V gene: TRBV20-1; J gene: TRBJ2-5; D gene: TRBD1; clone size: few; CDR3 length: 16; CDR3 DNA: TGCAGTGCTAGAGACTTATATCGGGACAGACAAGAGACCCAGTACTTC; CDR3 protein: CSARDLYRDRQETQYF
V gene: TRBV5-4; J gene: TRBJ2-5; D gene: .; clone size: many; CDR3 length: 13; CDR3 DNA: TGTGCCAGCACCCACGACGACCAAGAGACCCAGTACTTC; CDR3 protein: CASTHDDQETQYF
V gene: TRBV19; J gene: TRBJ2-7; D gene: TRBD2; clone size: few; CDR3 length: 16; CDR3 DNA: TGTGCCAGTAGTATAGGTGAGCGGGGGACCTCCTACGAGCAGTACTTC; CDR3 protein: CASSIGERGTSYEQYF